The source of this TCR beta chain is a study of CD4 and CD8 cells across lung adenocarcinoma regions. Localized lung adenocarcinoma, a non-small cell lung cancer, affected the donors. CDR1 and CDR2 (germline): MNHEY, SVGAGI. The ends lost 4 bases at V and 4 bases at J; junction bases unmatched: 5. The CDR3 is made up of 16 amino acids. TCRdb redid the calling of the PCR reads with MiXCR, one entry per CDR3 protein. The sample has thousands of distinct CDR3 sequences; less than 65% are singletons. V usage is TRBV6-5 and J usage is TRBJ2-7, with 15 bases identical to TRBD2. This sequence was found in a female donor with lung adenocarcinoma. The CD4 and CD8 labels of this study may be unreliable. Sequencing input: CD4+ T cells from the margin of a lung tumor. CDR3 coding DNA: TGTGCCAGCAGTTCAATCGGGACTAGCGGGAGGTACGAGCAGTACTTC. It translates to CASSSIGTSGRYEQYF.